This is a list of T cell receptor beta chains from one sample in a study of CD8+CD57+ T cells in acquired aplastic anemia. MiXCR, applied by TCRdb to the reads, yields one record per CDR3 protein. The sample yields about 160,000 distinct CDR3 sequences, around half seen once. The sequencing sample was made of sorted CD4+, CD8+, or CD8+CD57+ T cells (not recorded which) from PBMCs. All receptors come from a human donor with aplastic anemia. Each CDR3 is given with its conserved first and last residue. The D gene is left open where the match is weak. The listing skips clone size in some rows; elsewhere it reads once, few, many or a size class.

>-|TRBJ2-7|TRBV3-1|many
CASSQGHEQYF
TGTGCCAGCAGCCAGGGCCACGAGCAGTACTTC
>-|TRBJ1-1|TRBV2|few
CASSDGGVAFF
TGTGCCAGCAGTGACGGAGGGGTGGCTTTCTTT
>-|TRBJ1-1|TRBV5-1|-
CASMPRGTTEAFF
TGCGCCAGCATGCCGCGCGGGACCACTGAAGCTTTCTTT
>-|TRBJ2-1|TRBV24-1|few
CATSERKGIDEQFF
TGTGCCACCAGTGAGCGGAAGGGGATAGATGAGCAGTTCTTC
>-|TRBJ2-7|TRBV29-1|once
CSVVPRRNEQYF
TGCAGCGTTGTACCTCGGAGGAACGAGCAGTACTTC
>-|TRBJ1-5|TRBV19|many
CASSMGKAGGNQPQHF
TGTGCCAGTAGTATGGGAAAGGCAGGAGGCAATCAGCCCCAGCATTTT
>-|TRBJ2-7|TRBV5-6|-
CASLGPGLDEQYF
TGTGCCAGCCTCGGGCCTGGTCTCGACGAGCAGTACTTC
>-|TRBJ2-2|TRBV30|few
CAWSHGTGELFF
TGTGCCTGGAGTCATGGCACCGGGGAGCTGTTTTTT
>-|TRBJ1-1|TRBV5-1|many
CASSFPGENTEAFF
TGCGCCAGCAGCTTCCCAGGCGAGAACACTGAAGCTTTCTTT
>-|TRBJ2-7|TRBV27|many
CASSFAGRTYEQYF
TGTGCCAGCAGTTTCGCGGGACGGACCTACGAGCAGTACTTC
>TRBD2|TRBJ2-1|TRBV25-1|many
CASSEIAAGGSDEQFF
TGTGCCAGCAGTGAAATTGCAGCGGGAGGAAGCGATGAGCAGTTCTTC
>-|TRBJ2-2|TRBV15|-
CATSRAGTGELFF
TGTGCCACCAGCAGAGCCGGGACCGGGGAGCTGTTTTTT
>TRBD1|TRBJ1-5|TRBV24-1|-
CATTRDREQPQHF
TGTGCCACCACCCGGGACAGGGAACAGCCCCAGCATTTT
>-|TRBJ2-3|TRBV3-1|many
CASSLTADTQYF
TGTGCCAGCAGCCTCACGGCGGATACGCAGTATTTT
>-|TRBJ1-2|TRBV9|-
CASSVGGIGYTF
TGTGCCAGCAGCGTAGGCGGCATCGGCTACACCTTC
>-|TRBJ2-3|TRBV9|-
CASSLGSSQYF
TGTGCCAGCAGTTTAGGATCGTCGCAGTATTTT
>-|TRBJ1-1|TRBV19|-
CASSIFQQPNTEAFF
TGTGCCAGTAGTATATTTCAACAGCCGAACACTGAAGCTTTCTTT
>TRBD1|TRBJ2-7|TRBV10-3|-
CAIESQGAYEQYF
TGTGCCATTGAGTCACAGGGGGCCTACGAGCAGTACTTC
>TRBD2|TRBJ2-7|TRBV7-9|-
CASSASGSNEQYF
TGTGCCAGCAGTGCTAGCGGGAGTAACGAGCAGTACTTC
>-|TRBJ1-1|TRBV7-2|-
CASSLQGDLNTEAFF
TGTGCCAGCAGCTTACAGGGCGACCTGAACACTGAAGCTTTCTTT
>-|TRBJ1-5|TRBV12-3/TRBV12-4|many
CASSLEILSNQPQHF
TGTGCCAGCAGTTTAGAGATTCTTAGCAATCAGCCCCAGCATTTT
>-|TRBJ1-1|TRBV7-2|-
CASSLDLGAAEAFF
TGTGCCAGCAGCTTAGATTTAGGAGCAGCTGAAGCTTTCTTT
>TRBD1|TRBJ1-2|TRBV6-1|many
CASSREQGGVGYTF
TGTGCCAGCAGTCGGGAACAGGGGGGGGTTGGCTACACCTTC
>-|TRBJ2-5|TRBV3-1|many
CASSQVGETQYF
TGTGCCAGCAGCCAAGTTGGGGAGACCCAGTACTTC
>TRBD2|TRBJ2-6|TRBV5-1|-
CASSLVTPQAGVSGANVLTF
TGCGCCAGCAGCTTGGTAACACCTCAGGCGGGGGTCTCTGGGGCCAACGTCCTGACTTTC
>-|TRBJ1-2|TRBV19|many
CASSPLESDNYGYTF
TGTGCCAGTAGTCCCCTCGAGTCCGATAACTATGGCTACACCTTC
>-|TRBJ1-5|TRBV7-8|once
CASSFYRNNQPQHF
TGTGCCAGCAGCTTCTACAGGAACAATCAGCCCCAGCATTTT
>-|TRBJ2-7|TRBV5-4|-
CASGSDIRSAYEQYF
TGTGCCAGCGGCTCGGATATTCGATCCGCCTACGAGCAGTACTTC
>-|TRBJ1-5|TRBV10-3|-
CAISDYQPQHF
TGTGCCATCAGTGACTATCAGCCCCAGCATTTT